One and the same sample provided the 24 T cell receptor beta chains below, sequenced in a study of T-cell reconstitution after alpha-beta-depleted transplantation in children. TCRbeta library preparation incorporated unique molecular identifiers. TCRdb re-called the PCR reads through MiXCR, storing one row per CDR3 protein. The data contain fewer than 400,000 distinct CDR3 sequences, roughly 21% of them singletons. Here the sequenced sample was PBMCs from the stem cell graft donor, taken from the stem cell graft. The origin of the receptors is a human donor who donated a stem cell graft to a child with acute myeloid leukemia.

Ten or more counts support this clonotype. This chain joins TRBV21-1 and TRBJ2-7; the DNA was not compared with TRBD2, the D call given in the table. TRBV21-1 is shown as a pseudogene. The CDR3 consists of 16 residues. This CDR3 reads CASSTGLAGVAYEQYF. CDR3 in DNA: TGTGCCAGCAGCACGGGACTAGCGGGAGTAGCCTACGAGCAGTACTTC.

The chain joins TRBV4-3 to TRBJ2-1; 10 positions match TRBD2. The CDR3 has 15 amino acids. Germline values: CDR1 LGHNA, CDR2 YSLEER. With V trimmed by 6 bases and J by 0 bases, 2 bases remained unmatched. As DNA, the CDR3 is TGCGCCAGCAGACCTAGCGGGAGCTCCTACAATGAGCAGTTCTTC. Amino acid sequence: CASRPSGSSYNEQFF.

The chain links TRBV2 to TRBJ2-5; 7 bases fit TRBD2. V trimming: 4 bases; J trimming: 2 bases; junction bases outside the gene matches: 4. The CDR3 is 14 residues long. From germline, CDR1 is SNHLY and CDR2 FYNNEI. In DNA form, the CDR3 reads TGTGCCAGCAGTGGCTGGACTAGACAAGAGACCCAGTACTTC. This gives the protein CASSGWTRQETQYF.

The chain links TRBV20-1 to TRBJ1-1; the D is unclear. Trimming removed 2 bases at V and 1 base at J, with 14 bases between. Germline CDR1 DFQATT, CDR2 SNEGSKA (reference sequence). The CDR3 has 15 residues. The CDR3 loop reads CSARPFDKKNTEAFF. CDR3 nucleotides: TGCAGTGCTAGACCTTTCGACAAAAAGAACACTGAAGCTTTCTTT.

V is TRBV2 and J is TRBJ2-7; 9 bases agree with TRBD2. CDR1 SNHLY and CDR2 FYNNEI come from the germline V gene. V dropped 1 base and J dropped 5; count of bases not matched to a gene: 6. The CDR3 is 15 amino acids. Here the CDR3 DNA reads TGTGCCAGCAGTGAAGTTAGCGGGAGATCCCACGAGCAGTACTTC. Amino acids: CASSEVSGRSHEQYF.

This chain connects TRBV12-3 or TRBV12-4 to TRBJ2-5; D call uncertain. The CDR3 contains 15 residues. Deletions cut 7 bases from V and 2 bases from J, with 17 bases between. CDR3 sequence: CASTTRATVQETQYF. DNA of the CDR3: TGTGCCAGCACTACTCGGGCTACAGTACAAGAGACCCAGTACTTC.

The rearrangement uses TRBV12-3 or TRBV12-4 and TRBJ2-7, with 7 bases aligning to TRBD2. The CDR3 is 13 amino acids. V shed 6 bases and J 2 bases; nucleotides not matched to a gene: 4. CDR3 coding DNA: TGTGCCAGCAGAATAGCGGGCACCTACGAGCAGTACTTC. It codes for CASRIAGTYEQYF.

This clonotype was recorded many times. This chain links TRBV20-1 with TRBJ2-5, with 7 bases identical to TRBD1. Germline trimming cut 4 bases from V and 3 bases from J; bases unmatched to any gene: 5. The germline V gene has CDR1 DFQATT and CDR2 SNEGSKA (reference sequence). The CDR3 is made up of 13 amino acids. The CDR3 sequence: CSATNRGKETQYF. As DNA, the CDR3 is TGCAGTGCTACAAACAGGGGTAAAGAGACCCAGTACTTC.

This clonotype came up many times. The V and J genes are TRBV27 and TRBJ2-7, with TRBD2 matching 11 bases. Germline lookup yields CDR1 MNHEY and CDR2 SMNVEV (reference sequence). There are 14 residues in the CDR3. J was trimmed by 6 bases and V by 3 bases; bases with no gene match: 4. The CDR3 DNA sequence: TGTGCCAGCAGTTTGAAGACTAGCGGGGCCGAGCAGTACTTC. Translating it yields CASSLKTSGAEQYF.

This clonotype showed up just a few times. V and J are TRBV15 and TRBJ1-2, with D uncertain. The germline V and J ends were trimmed by 0 bases and 4 bases, with 12 bases remaining between them. The CDR3 extends over 15 amino acids. CDR1 LNHNV and CDR2 YYDKDF come from the germline V gene (reference sequence). The CDR3 DNA is TGTGCCACCAGCAGAGATCTGGGGTCTTCCTATGGCTACACCTTC. It codes for CATSRDLGSSYGYTF.

The chain has TRBV7-2 and TRBJ1-1; D gene ambiguous. The CDR3 is made up of 16 amino acids. V lost 1 base, J lost 0 bases, and 12 bases lay in between. CDR1 and CDR2 from the germline V gene are SGHTA and FQGNSA. DNA for the CDR3: TGTGCCAGCAGCTTAGTGGGTTCAGGACTGAACACTGAAGCTTTCTTT. Residues: CASSLVGSGLNTEAFF.

The chain links TRBV20-1 to TRBJ2-1; D gene uncertain. Trimming took 7 bases from V and 4 from J, leaving 17 bases between them. This CDR3 contains 14 residues. The germline gives CDR1 DFQATT, CDR2 SNEGSKA (reference sequence). CDR3: CSGIVQGPYNEQFF. The CDR3 bases are TGCAGTGGCATCGTTCAAGGGCCTTACAATGAGCAGTTCTTC.

The chain employs TRBV5-1 and TRBJ2-7; TRBD2 is a possible D gene (6 bases). There are 15 residues in the CDR3. CDR1 is SGHRS and CDR2 is YFSETQ in the germline V gene. V dropped 7 bases and J dropped 3 bases, with 20 bases sitting between them. In DNA, the CDR3 is TGCGCCAGCCGGGGGAAAAGTGGGCAAGACTACGAGCAGTACTTC. It yields the protein CASRGKSGQDYEQYF.

There are a few counts of this clonotype. V gene TRBV18 combines with J gene TRBJ2-1, with 15 bases fitting TRBD2. With V trimmed by 0 bases and J by 8 bases, 5 bases remained unmatched. The CDR3 contains 17 residues. Germline assignment: CDR1 KGHSH and CDR2 LQKENI. CDR3 in DNA: TGTGCCAGCTCACCACCTGGACTAGCGGGAGGGCCATATGAGCAGTTCTTC. Translation: CASSPPGLAGGPYEQFF.

This clonotype was seen at least ten times. The V and J genes are TRBV5-1 and TRBJ1-1; D is unclear. Trimming took off 2 bases at V and 6 bases at J, with 11 bases between the two ends. CDR3 length: 13 amino acids. CDR1 SGHRS and CDR2 YFSETQ come from the germline V gene. The CDR3 reads CASSFKAGSEAFF. The CDR3 coding sequence is TGCGCCAGCAGCTTTAAGGCCGGGTCTGAAGCTTTCTTT.

This clonotype turned up a few times. This rearrangement joins TRBV6-5 to TRBJ2-1; D not certain. The CDR3 loop spans 15 amino acids. Trimming took off 0 bases at V and 0 bases at J, with 6 bases between the two ends. Germline CDR1 and CDR2: MNHEY and SVGAGI. The CDR3 sequence: CASSYSVSSYNEQFF. The CDR3 bases are TGTGCCAGCAGTTACTCCGTTAGCTCCTACAATGAGCAGTTCTTC.

This clonotype was found a few times. The CDR3 loop is CASSITVPYEQYF. CDR3 in DNA: TGTGCCAGCAGTATTACAGTTCCCTACGAGCAGTACTTC. J is TRBJ2-7 and V is TRBV12-3 or TRBV12-4; no clear D. Trimming took 5 bases from V and 2 from J, leaving 10 bases between them. CDR3 size: 13 residues.

This clonotype was counted a few times. In nucleotides, the CDR3 is TGCGCCAGCAGCCCGGGTGAAGGGGACAATGAGCAGTTCTTC. Its translation: CASSPGEGDNEQFF. V gene TRBV5-1 combines with J gene TRBJ2-1, with D possibly being TRBD1 (5 bases). CDR3 length: 14 residues. The ends were cut back, 4 bases at V and 5 bases at J, with 13 bases in the middle. CDR1 and CDR2 from the germline V gene are SGHRS and YFSETQ.

This clonotype turned up a few times. The CDR3 DNA follows: TGCAGTGCTCTTAGCGGGGAGGGCTACAATGAGCAGTTCTTC. Translation gives CSALSGEGYNEQFF. V is TRBV20-1 and J is TRBJ2-1; 8 bases fit TRBD2. Germline V gene sequence: CDR1 DFQATT, CDR2 SNEGSKA (reference sequence). V trimming: 5 bases; J trimming: 3 bases; junction bases outside the gene matches: 6. CDR3 size: 14 residues.

This clonotype was counted at least ten times. This chain joins TRBV20-1 and TRBJ2-1, with D perhaps given as TRBD1 or TRBD2 (6 bases each). The ends were cut back, 1 base at V and 9 bases at J, with 13 bases in the middle. From germline, CDR1 is DFQATT and CDR2 SNEGSKA (reference sequence). The CDR3 loop spans 13 amino acids. The CDR3 sequence: CSARVVGGGEQFF. CDR3 nucleotides: TGCAGTGCTAGAGTGGTAGGAGGGGGTGAGCAGTTCTTC.

The chain employs TRBV5-1 and TRBJ2-5, with 7 bases lining up with TRBD1. Germline V gene sequence: CDR1 SGHRS, CDR2 YFSETQ. CDR3 size: 14 residues. The J segment lost 1 base and the V segment lost 4 bases, leaving 4 bases of the junction unmatched. CDR3 protein: CASSAGTAQETQYF. In DNA, the CDR3 is TGCGCCAGCAGCGCCGGGACAGCCCAAGAGACCCAGTACTTC.

The V and J genes are TRBV10-2 and TRBJ2-7; D possibly matches TRBD1 or TRBD2 (5 bases each). Germline V CDR1 and CDR2: WSHSY, SAAADI. The CDR3 extends over 14 amino acids. V lost 6 bases to trimming and J lost 6 bases, with 18 bases between them. In nucleotides, the CDR3 is TGCGCCAGCAGGGGGACCAGGGATACAGGCGAGCAGTACTTC. Translation: CASRGTRDTGEQYF.

This clonotype was seen a handful of times. This chain uses TRBV4-2 with TRBJ2-3, with TRBD2 matching 10 bases. Trimming took 2 bases from V and 5 from J; bases not matched to a gene: 10. CDR3 length equals 17 residues. CDR1 is LGHNA and CDR2 is YNFKEQ in the germline V gene. CDR3 DNA: TGTGCCAGCAGCCAACCTATTGCCGAGCGGGAGGGAGATACGCAGTATTTT. This sequence encodes CASSQPIAEREGDTQYF.

This clonotype has at least ten counts. The CDR3 here is CASSQEGRGYGYTF. The CDR3 nucleotides read TGCGCCAGCAGCCAAGAGGGCAGGGGCTATGGCTACACCTTC. The chain uses TRBV4-3 and TRBJ1-2, with D perhaps TRBD1 (6 bases). CDR3 length equals 14 residues. With 0 bases removed from V and 4 bases from J, the gap between germline ends came to 9 bases. The germline V gene has CDR1 LGHNA and CDR2 YSLEER.